This section outlines one TCR beta chain sequence together with its context. Under the authors' procedure: Amplifying reference gene primers gave estimates of nucleated cell counts. Produced via immunoSEQ multiplex PCR; TCRdb's table is partial and in-frame only. The V and J calls and clone size were taken over from that table, and D and trimming were inferred from the DNA. Here the sample spans 200,000 to 250,000 clones, 70% to 90% being singletons. Looked up from germline, CDR1 is SGDLS and CDR2 is YYNGEE. V was clipped by 4 bases and J by 5 bases; unmatched bases: 10. There are 16 residues in the CDR3. The sample belongs to a study of blood T cell repertoires in COVID-19. Study context: COVID-19 samples from acute and convalescent phases originated in the United States, Italy and Spain. Nucleic acid was either cDNA or gDNA, and it came from T cells, B-cell-depleted T cells, or PBMCs.

The sequence was obtained from a man between 18 and 35 years old with active or convalescent COVID-19. The chain combines TRBV9 with TRBJ2-1; TRBD1 aligns across 9 bases. The sample consisted of peripheral blood. CDR3 in amino acids: CASSLRGTGTHNEQFF. In nucleotides, the CDR3 is TGTGCCAGCAGCCTCCGCGGGACAGGGACCCACAATGAGCAGTTCTTC.